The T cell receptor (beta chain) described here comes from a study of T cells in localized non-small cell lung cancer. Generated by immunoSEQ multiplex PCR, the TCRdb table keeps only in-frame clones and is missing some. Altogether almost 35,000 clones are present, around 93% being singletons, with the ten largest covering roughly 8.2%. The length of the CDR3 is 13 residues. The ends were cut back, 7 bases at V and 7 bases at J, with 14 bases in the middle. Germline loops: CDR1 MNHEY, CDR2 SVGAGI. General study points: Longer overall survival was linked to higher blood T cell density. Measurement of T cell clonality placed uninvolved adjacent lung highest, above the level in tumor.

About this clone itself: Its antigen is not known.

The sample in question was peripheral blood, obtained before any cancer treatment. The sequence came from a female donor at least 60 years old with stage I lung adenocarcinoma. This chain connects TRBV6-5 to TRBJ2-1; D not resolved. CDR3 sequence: CASTNPPGNEQFF. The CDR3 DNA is TGTGCCAGCACGAACCCCCCTGGGAATGAGCAGTTCTTC.